This T cell receptor beta chain was retrieved from a study of blood T cell repertoires in COVID-19. This CDR3 has 17 residues. J was trimmed by 0 bases and V by 3 bases; bases with no gene match: 7. The germline gives CDR1 SGHTA, CDR2 FQGNSA. The method was immunoSEQ multiplex PCR; TCRdb's version includes in-frame clones alone and lacks a portion of them. The profile shows 350,000 to 500,000 clones, about 88% of them singletons. The material sequenced was PBMCs or T cells enriched from blood (not recorded which). The J gene is TRBJ2-5, the V gene TRBV7-2; 10 nucleotides match TRBD2. The source is a young woman who had been exposed to COVID-19. The CDR3 nucleotides are TGTGCCAGCAGCTTCGGACTAGCGGAGATATACCAAGAGACCCAGTACTTC. Translating gives CASSFGLAEIYQETQYF.